Shown below are 21 T cell receptor beta chains from a single sample sequenced in a study of T cells in localized non-small cell lung cancer. Only in-frame clones appear in the TCRdb table, and some are missing; sequencing was by immunoSEQ multiplex PCR. The sample has about 26,000 clones; 65% to 85% are singletons. Sequences were derived from peripheral blood, sampled before any cancer treatment. Source of these receptors: a man aged 35 to 69 with stage III squamous cell lung carcinoma.

V and J are TRBV30 and TRBJ1-1, with a possible D match to TRBD1 (5 bases). This CDR3 contains 16 residues. Trimming stripped 1 base from V and 1 base from J, with 16 bases between. Germline CDR1 GTSNPN, CDR2 SVGIG (reference sequence). CDR3 loop: CAWSGGAIHPNTEAFF. CDR3 in DNA: TGTGCCTGGAGTGGAGGGGCCATTCACCCGAACACTGAAGCTTTCTTT.

This clone came up once. The chain links TRBV7-3 to TRBJ1-2, with no clear D. Trimming cost V 0 bases and J 6 bases, with 14 bases left between them. The CDR3 has 15 amino acids. Germline values: CDR1 SGHTA, CDR2 FQGTGA. This chain's CDR3 is CASSLTLGSVDGYTF. In DNA form, the CDR3 reads TGTGCCAGCAGCTTAACTCTAGGATCGGTCGATGGCTACACCTTC.

This clone appeared a single time. The chain employs TRBV27 and TRBJ2-1; either TRBD1 or TRBD2 may fit D (6 bases each). V was trimmed by 0 bases and J by 11 bases, leaving 17 bases between them. The germline V gene has CDR1 MNHEY and CDR2 SMNVEV (reference sequence). The CDR3 runs 15 residues. CDR3: CASSLSVLLRGQQFF. The CDR3 region has the DNA TGTGCCAGCAGTTTATCGGTGTTACTCCGGGGGCAGCAGTTCTTC.

The rearrangement joins TRBV7-2 to TRBJ1-6; D is perhaps TRBD1 (6 bases). Looked up from germline, CDR1 is SGHTA and CDR2 is FQGNSA. This CDR3 is 15 amino acids long. The V end lost 4 bases, the J end lost 10 bases, and 17 bases lay between the germline ends. CDR3 nucleotide sequence: TGTGCCAGCAGCTCGAGGGGGGGGGACCGGTCACCCCTCCACTTT. The encoded protein is CASSSRGGDRSPLHF.

The chain has TRBV15 and TRBJ1-3; D not resolved. The CDR3 extends over 14 amino acids. V dropped 0 bases and J dropped 4 bases, with 7 bases sitting between them. CDR1 is LNHNV, CDR2 YYDKDF, per germline (reference sequence). This CDR3 is CATSRDRMGNTIYF. CDR3 DNA sequence: TGTGCCACCAGCAGAGATCGTATGGGAAACACCATATATTTT. The full variable domain, rest sourced from reference TRBV15 and TRBJ1-3, is DAMVIQNPRYQVTQFGKPVTLSCSQTLNHNVMYWYQQKSSQAPKLLFHYYDKDFNNEADTPDNFQSRRPNTSFCFLDIRSPGLGDTAMYLCATSRDRMGNTIYFGEGSWLTVV.

V is TRBV5-4 and J is TRBJ1-1; no clear D. The ends were cut back, 3 bases at V and 5 bases at J, with 17 bases in the middle. The CDR3 loop spans 15 amino acids. Germline V gene sequence: CDR1 SGHNT, CDR2 YYREEE (reference sequence). CDR3 nucleotides: TGTGCCAGCAGCTCCGGGTATTTTGGAGGTACTGAAGCTTTCTTT. This codes for CASSSGYFGGTEAFF.

The V gene is TRBV6-5, the J gene TRBJ1-1; weak D call: TRBD1 (5 bases). The CDR3 extends over 14 amino acids. With 0 bases removed from V and 1 base from J, the gap between germline ends came to 6 bases. Germline CDR1 reads MNHEY; CDR2 reads SVGAGI. CDR3 sequence (DNA): TGTGCCAGCAGTTACTCGAGGGGGAACACTGAAGCTTTCTTT. This translates into CASSYSRGNTEAFF.

This clone has only a few counts. V usage is TRBV13 and J usage is TRBJ1-3; a possible D gene is TRBD1 (5 bases). Trimming shortened V by 8 bases and J by 0 bases, and 11 bases separated the two germline ends. Germline V lookup: CDR1 PRHDT, CDR2 FYEKMQ (reference sequence). The CDR3 has 14 residues. CDR3 bases: TGTGCCAGCGGGAGAGACAGCTCTGGAAACACCATATATTTT. Translated, it gives CASGRDSSGNTIYF.

The rearrangement joins TRBV28 to TRBJ2-7; 8 bases are shared with TRBD1. Germline V gene sequence: CDR1 MDHEN, CDR2 SYDVKM. V was clipped by 2 bases and J by 3 bases; unmatched bases: 15. CDR3 size: 18 residues. The DNA of the CDR3 is TGTGCCAGCAGTTTACCCTACTTTATCGGACAGGGCCGCTACGAGCAGTACTTC. Amino acid sequence: CASSLPYFIGQGRYEQYF.

The chain combines TRBV18 with TRBJ1-1; a possible D gene is TRBD1 (6 bases). Germline V gene data show CDR1 as KGHSH and CDR2 as LQKENI. This CDR3 comprises 16 residues. The V end lost 6 bases, the J end lost 1 base, and 18 bases lay between the germline ends. CDR3 sequence: CASSRGGADRNTEAFF. In DNA form, the CDR3 reads TGTGCCAGCTCCCGGGGGGGGGCCGATAGGAACACTGAAGCTTTCTTT.

J is TRBJ2-5 and V is TRBV7-6; TRBD1 aligns across 9 bases. Germline CDR1 SGHVS, CDR2 FNYEAQ. The CDR3 sequence is 14 residues long. The trim removed 6 bases at V and 5 bases at J, leaving 7 bases unmatched. The CDR3 DNA is TGTGCCAGCAGTCAGACAGGGGGTTTGGAGACCCAGTACTTC. As protein: CASSQTGGLETQYF.

J is TRBJ1-1 and V is TRBV27, with D perhaps TRBD1 (5 bases). Trimming stripped 3 bases from V and 0 bases from J, with 14 bases between. The germline gives CDR1 MNHEY, CDR2 SMNVEV (reference sequence). CDR3 size: 16 residues. CDR3 bases: TGTGCCAGCAGTTTGGGGCTCCAATTCATGAACACTGAAGCTTTCTTT. Translation: CASSLGLQFMNTEAFF.

The chain links TRBV28 to TRBJ1-3; 7 nucleotides agree with TRBD1. Losses at the gene ends were 6 bases for V and 2 bases for J; bases not matched to a gene: 4. Germline V gene lookup returns CDR1 MDHEN and CDR2 SYDVKM. This CDR3 has 14 residues. The CDR3 spells CASRGGKTGNTIYF. CDR3 coding DNA: TGTGCCAGCAGAGGGGGCAAGACTGGAAACACCATATATTTT.

V gene TRBV6-1 combines with J gene TRBJ1-2, with TRBD1 as a possible D gene (6 bases). CDR3 length: 14 residues. V dropped 1 base and J dropped 4 bases, with 10 bases sitting between them. Germline CDR1 is MNHNS and CDR2 is SASEGT. The CDR3 reads CASSEDRVTYGYTF. CDR3 nucleotides: TGTGCCAGCAGTGAAGACAGGGTAACCTATGGCTACACCTTC.

The chain couples TRBV28 to TRBJ2-5; D call uncertain. Germline V CDR1 and CDR2: MDHEN, SYDVKM. V lost 2 bases and J 5 bases, leaving 12 bases between the germline ends. This CDR3 has 14 amino acids. The CDR3 nucleotides read TGTGCCAGCAGTTTAATAGAAGGCTTGGAGACCCAGTACTTC. Amino acid sequence: CASSLIEGLETQYF.

The chain is built from TRBV5-6 and TRBJ2-2; TRBD1 or TRBD2 may be the D gene (5 bases each). Germline V gene sequence: CDR1 SGHDT, CDR2 YYEEEE. The CDR3 is made up of 15 amino acids. The ends were cut back, 4 bases at V and 0 bases at J, with 10 bases in the middle. The chain's CDR3 is CASSRGAANTGELFF. The CDR3 DNA reads TGTGCCAGCAGCCGAGGGGCCGCGAACACCGGGGAGCTGTTTTTT.

The CDR3: CASSPSQGAVTEAFF. The CDR3 region has the DNA TGTGCCAGCTCACCATCACAGGGGGCCGTGACTGAAGCTTTCTTT. The chain has TRBV18 and TRBJ1-1, with TRBD1 matching 9 bases. V was clipped by 2 bases and J by 5 bases; unmatched bases: 6. The CDR3 runs to 15 residues. From germline, CDR1 is KGHSH and CDR2 LQKENI.

V gene TRBV18 combines with J gene TRBJ1-4; D unclear. Germline CDR1 is KGHSH and CDR2 is LQKENI. V was shortened by 2 bases and J by 8 bases, with 6 bases between the two germline ends. The CDR3 covers 12 residues. The CDR3 protein is CASSPGDEKLFF. The CDR3 region has the DNA TGTGCCAGCTCACCAGGAGACGAAAAACTGTTTTTT.

The chain uses TRBV5-1 and TRBJ1-1; possible D gene TRBD1, 6 bases. This CDR3 contains 14 residues. Germline V gene lookup returns CDR1 SGHRS and CDR2 YFSETQ. Trimming cost V 2 bases and J 5 bases, with 13 bases left between them. The DNA for the CDR3 is TGCGCCAGCAGCTTACAGGGTATCGGGACTGAAGCTTTCTTT. Amino acids: CASSLQGIGTEAFF.

The chain joins TRBV1 to TRBJ1-2. TRBV1 is a documented pseudogene. This CDR3 comprises 14 residues. The CDR3 DNA sequence: TGCACCAGCAGCCAAGACGGGGGGAACTATGGCTACACCTTC. Translation: CTSSQDGGNYGYTF.

This chain links TRBV11-2 with TRBJ1-1; TRBD1 is a possible D gene (5 bases). Looked up from germline, CDR1 is SGHAT and CDR2 is FQNNGV. V was pared by 5 bases and J by 6 bases, with 10 bases between. This CDR3 is built from 12 residues. The CDR3: CASSPDTAEAFF. DNA for the CDR3: TGTGCCAGCAGCCCGGACACAGCTGAAGCTTTCTTT. Full variable domain (remainder filled in from reference TRBV11-2 and TRBJ1-1): EAGVAQSPRYKIIEKRQSVAFWCNPISGHATLYWYQQILGQGPKLLIQFQNNGVVDDSQLPKDRFSAERLKGVDSTLKIQPAKLEDSAVYLCASSPDTAEAFFGQGTRLTVV.